This T cell receptor (beta chain) is drawn from a study of molecular identifiers for immune sequencing clone quantification. The study's findings and limits: Clones carrying above 20 RNA copies accounted for over 97% of effector molecules, under 1% in naive cells.

CDR3 size: 17 residues. Trimming at V came to 1 base and at J to 6 bases, leaving 10 bases not matched to a gene. Germline V gene sequence: CDR1 SGHKS, CDR2 YYEKEE (reference sequence). Generation of bulk TCR libraries relied on previously described methods and listed TCR primers. MiXCR was run by TCRdb on the PCR reads, yielding one entry per CDR3 protein. The repertoire holds about 640,000 distinct CDR3 sequences, about 20% seen once, with under 0.95% in the top ten. This clonotype was recorded at least ten times. Its cognate antigen is unknown. Sample: naive CD8+ T cells from blood, with Jurkat cell RNA spiked in. Subset reported: FACS-sorted CD8+CD4-CCR7+CD45RA+ naive T cells. The chain combines TRBV5-5 with TRBJ2-3; 11 positions match TRBD1. The sequence came from a human donor in good health. Some libraries in this study had Jurkat cell RNA spiked in. Written as DNA, the CDR3 is TGTGCCAGCAGCTTGTTTTCGGACAGGGGGCAATGGGATACGCAGTATTTT. Translation: CASSLFSDRGQWDTQYF. Using reference TRBV5-5 and TRBJ2-3 for the parts outside the CDR3, the full variable domain is DAGVTQSPTHLIKTRGQQVTLRCSPISGHKSVSWYQQVLGQGPQFIFQYYEKEERGRGNFPDRFSARQFPNYSSELNVNALLLGDSALYLCASSLFSDRGQWDTQYFGPGTRLTVL.